The TCR beta chain under discussion was sequenced for a study of shared clonotypes between healthy human individuals. Study background: Donors consisted of two women and three men between 18 and 49. Each donor contributed plates that comprised three CD4 naive, three CD4 memory, two CD8 naive and one CD8 memory.

Clones were sequenced by immunoSEQ multiplex PCR, and TCRdb holds only the in-frame ones, with some missing. The sample includes about 1 million clones, about 75% of them seen just once. In the case of this clone: The antigen is not known. Other DNA sequences from this sample encode an identical CDR3 as well.

Germline CDR1 and CDR2: SGHRS and YFSETQ. This CDR3 contains 14 residues. V trimming: 2 bases; J trimming: 2 bases; junction bases outside the gene matches: 3. Notes on the study in general: For sorted subsets, rarefaction showed incomplete sequencing despite large depth. The sharing of about 5% of naive CD4 clonotypes was seen across a handful of donors.

This receptor was obtained from a man aged 18 to 30 in good health. This rearrangement joins TRBV5-1 to TRBJ1-1, with 7 bases that match TRBD1. The specimen sequenced was memory CD4+ T cells sorted from blood. Subset: CD45RA-negative fraction. The chain's CDR3 is CASSLQGTNTEAFF. The CDR3 DNA follows: TGCGCCAGCAGCTTACAGGGGACCAACACTGAAGCTTTCTTT.